Listed below are T cell receptor beta chains from one sample, sequenced in a study of early T cells in non-severe SARS-CoV-2 infection. MiXCR, applied by TCRdb to the 5' RACE reads, yields one record per CDR3 protein. The sample yields 65,000 to 85,000 distinct CDR3 sequences, approximately 13% seen once. Source material: whole blood. The receptors were gathered from an adult who was a healthcare worker with PCR-confirmed SARS-CoV-2 infection or an uninfected control (not recorded which). The conserved cysteine and the conserved F or W are not part of the CDR3 here. D genes are given only for firm matches.

D gene	V gene	CDR3 protein
-	TRBV7-2	ASSLGMRDTQY
TRBD2	TRBV5-6	ASSPPGGYEQY
TRBD2	TRBV18	ASSGLADSYNEQF
-	TRBV20-1	SASGGDQPQH
-	TRBV27	ASSFNRNQPQH
TRBD2	TRBV7-8	ASSPGLAGNNEQF
TRBD2	TRBV5-1	ASSLMGGTKGEQY
-	TRBV29-1	SVAGILANTEAF
-	TRBV6-5	ASSPLLMSGGEQF
-	TRBV27	ASRRSGTIAFYT
-	TRBV20-1	SARESGNEKLF
-	TRBV6-5	ASSLLLAGRPGELF
TRBD1	TRBV14	ASSSAGTGPYEQY
TRBD1	TRBV7-2	ASGTTRTGRSPLH
TRBD1	TRBV30	AWDRQGWTEAF
TRBD1	TRBV11-2	ASRPRGTGNTQY
-	TRBV10-3	AISDWSGGYNEQF
-	TRBV5-1	ASSLDTPRKEQY
-	TRBV6-2/TRBV6-3	ASSYPPAEQY
-	TRBV7-2	ASSLVGQEETQY
TRBD1	TRBV29-1	SVDGTGREKLF
TRBD2	TRBV10-2	AGGASGGTDTQY
-	TRBV6-1	ASFKGGLSTGELF
TRBD1	TRBV30	AWSVRDSSYEQY
-	TRBV12-3/TRBV12-4	ASSLSQNNSPLH
-	TRBV10-3	AISEVRGMIGNQPQH
-	TRBV4-2	ASSQGPGQQY
TRBD1	TRBV5-1	ASSLRDRGQETQY
TRBD2	TRBV25-1	ASSASSFSGRAVSGELF
-	TRBV10-2	ASSELSTDTQY
-	TRBV9	ASSPHDLYEQF
TRBD2	TRBV7-3	ASSLIPSGNTDTQY
TRBD1	TRBV10-3	AISEGTGNSPSPYWEQY
TRBD2	TRBV5-6	ASSLEWSGGAGETQY
-	TRBV5-1	ASSLAVYRAEQYPREQY
-	TRBV14	ASSPEGTQY
TRBD2	TRBV4-1	ASSQVEGLAGVSSYNEQF
TRBD1	TRBV29-1	SAVTGALTGELF
TRBD1	TRBV6-2/TRBV6-3	ASSSRDSPSYNEQF
TRBD1	TRBV5-1	ASSLGQGNNEQF
-	TRBV20-1	SARSGPSYNEQF
-	TRBV20-1	SARRPGTRAYEQY
-	TRBV7-6	ASSANSYNEQF
TRBD2	TRBV6-5	ASSYSNSGSSTDTQY
-	TRBV7-6	ASSPRVGEQF
TRBD1	TRBV6-6	ASSSSFGTGGDNYGYT